This T cell receptor beta chain originates from a study of T-cell memory formation after mild COVID-19. Looking at the study overall: TCR clusters were largely donor specific.

This clonotype was counted between two and nine times. Its matching antigen is unknown. 5'RACE primed at constant segments yielded TCR alpha and TCR beta cDNA libraries bearing sample barcodes and UMIs. TCRdb reprocessed the 5' RACE reads via MiXCR and lists one record per CDR3 protein. The sample has more than 400,000 distinct CDR3 sequences, roughly 20% seen once. Trimming left V 5 bases short and J 0 bases short, with 11 bases between. This CDR3 has 14 amino acids. The germline gives CDR1 SGHRS, CDR2 YFSETQ. Study-wide findings and caveats: The study detected some responding clones in pre-infection memory, suggesting cross-reactive memory joined.

The receptor was isolated from an adult woman who had mild COVID-19 (a few samples of this study predate the infection). Cell type and time point are not known. V is TRBV5-1 and J is TRBJ1-1, with D possibly TRBD1 on 5 matching bases. The sequenced material came from PBMCs or a T cell subset sorted from them (not recorded which). CDR3 residues: CASSSDTVNTEAFF. DNA for the CDR3: TGCGCCAGCAGTTCGGACACCGTGAACACTGAAGCTTTCTTT.